Below are 26 T cell receptor beta chains sequenced from a single sample in a study of T cell responses to AZD1222 COVID-19 vaccine. Here immunoSEQ multiplex PCR was the method, and the copy in TCRdb shows in-frame clones only, minus some. This table has 150,000 to 170,000 clones, 85% to 90% appearing once. The sequenced sample was peripheral blood, obtained on day 0 of MenACWY control vaccination. The receptor set was obtained from an adult in good health.

The chain carries TRBV9 and TRBJ1-5; possible D gene TRBD1, 6 bases. The CDR3 is 15 amino acids. Germline-derived CDR1 and CDR2 are SGDLS and YYNGEE. V was pared by 0 bases and J by 4 bases, with 11 bases between. DNA of the CDR3: TGTGCCAGCAGCGTAGGTTGGCAGGGGAATCAGCCCCAGCATTTT. Translating gives CASSVGWQGNQPQHF.

This chain connects TRBV7-3 to TRBJ2-1; 7 bases line up with TRBD2. The trim removed 5 bases at V and 8 bases at J, leaving 15 bases unmatched. The germline gives CDR1 SGHTA, CDR2 FQGTGA. This CDR3 comprises 16 residues. CDR3 coding DNA: TGTGCCAGCAGCGGCGATTCTAGGCGGGAGATCGATGAGCAGTTCTTC. It translates to CASSGDSRREIDEQFF.

V and J are TRBV19 and TRBJ2-3; no firm D call. CDR1 is LNHDA and CDR2 is SQIVND in the germline V gene (reference sequence). The CDR3 spans 13 residues. The V and J ends lost 1 base and 2 bases respectively, with 4 bases between them. CDR3 coding DNA: TGTGCCAGTAGTATAGCTCACACAGATACGCAGTATTTT. Translated: CASSIAHTDTQYF.

V gene TRBV5-4 combines with J gene TRBJ1-1, with TRBD1 matching over 8 bases. The CDR3 has 15 amino acids. Trimming removed 5 bases from V and 5 bases from J; junction bases left unmatched: 11. CDR1 and CDR2 (germline): SGHNT, YYREEE (reference sequence). CDR3 protein: CASSSDLQGGTEAFF. Written as DNA, the CDR3 is TGTGCCAGCAGTTCTGACTTACAGGGGGGAACTGAAGCTTTCTTT.

This clone was observed a handful of times. The CDR3 region has the DNA TGTGCCAGCATCAAAACAGACAGGTCCCCCGCTTTCTTT. It is translated as CASIKTDRSPAFF. This chain uses TRBV6-5 with TRBJ1-1, with D tentatively TRBD1 (6 bases). The ends were cut back, 7 bases at V and 11 bases at J, with 20 bases in the middle. The CDR3 consists of 13 residues. Germline V gene lookup returns CDR1 MNHEY and CDR2 SVGAGI.

The chain employs TRBV4-2 and TRBJ2-1; no reliable D call. Trimming took 4 bases from V and 3 from J, leaving 16 bases between them. The CDR3 sequence is 16 residues long. CDR1 LGHNA and CDR2 YNFKEQ come from the germline V gene. The CDR3 region has the DNA TGTGCCAGCAGCCCCAACAGCCAGCGAGTCTACAATGAGCAGTTCTTC. Protein: CASSPNSQRVYNEQFF.

This clone showed up just once. The chain combines TRBV6-1 with TRBJ1-3; D perhaps matches TRBD1 (6 bases). Germline V gives CDR1 MNHNS, CDR2 SASEGT. The ends were cut back, 3 bases at V and 0 bases at J, with 15 bases in the middle. The CDR3 is made up of 17 amino acids. The CDR3 region is CASSDPGHQGSGNTIYF. DNA for the CDR3: TGTGCCAGCAGTGATCCGGGACACCAAGGCTCTGGAAACACCATATATTTT.

The chain recombines TRBV5-4 with TRBJ1-1; D may be TRBD1 (6 bases). V lost 2 bases to trimming and J lost 4 bases, with 9 bases between them. CDR3 length: 13 amino acids. Looked up from germline, CDR1 is SGHNT and CDR2 is YYREEE (reference sequence). The CDR3 loop is CASSLQGPTEAFF. DNA of the CDR3: TGTGCCAGCAGCTTACAGGGCCCCACTGAAGCTTTCTTT. The full variable domain, with the rest looked up from reference TRBV5-4 and TRBJ1-1, is ETGVTQSPTHLIKTRGQQVTLRCSSQSGHNTVSWYQQALGQGPQFIFQYYREEENGRGNFPPRFSGLQFPNYSSELNVNALELDDSALYLCASSLQGPTEAFFGQGTRLTVV.

CDR3 sequence (DNA): TGTGCCAGCAGCTTGACGCCTTCGACGGGAGCCATCACAGATACGCAGTATTTT. It specifies CASSLTPSTGAITDTQYF. The chain couples TRBV5-4 to TRBJ2-3, with TRBD2 as a possible D gene (6 bases). The CDR3 extends over 18 amino acids. Trimming took 1 base from V and 2 from J, leaving 20 bases between them. Germline loops: CDR1 SGHNT, CDR2 YYREEE (reference sequence).

The chain employs TRBV29-1 and TRBJ2-5, with 12 bases matching TRBD2. The germline V gene has CDR1 SQVTM and CDR2 ANQGSEA. J gave up 3 bases and V 4 bases, and 6 bases lay outside the gene matches. This CDR3 has 15 residues. The CDR3 nucleotides read TGCAGCGTTGTGGCTAGCGGGAGGGCCGAAGAGACCCAGTACTTC. Its protein product is CSVVASGRAEETQYF.

The chain couples TRBV27 to TRBJ1-1, with 8 bases matching TRBD1. The CDR3 loop spans 19 amino acids. CDR1 is MNHEY and CDR2 is SMNVEV in the germline V gene (reference sequence). V lost 5 bases, J lost 3 bases, and 20 bases stayed unmatched. The CDR3 loop reads CASSPLSSFSGGMDTEAFF. CDR3 DNA: TGTGCCAGCAGTCCCCTTTCGAGCTTTTCAGGGGGCATGGACACTGAAGCTTTCTTT.

The CDR3 DNA sequence: TGCGCCAGCAGCCAACAGGGGGGGACCTACGAGCAGTACGTC. Amino acids: CASSQQGGTYEQYV. The chain carries TRBV5-1 and TRBJ2-7; D might be TRBD1 (8 bases). Germline V gene sequence: CDR1 SGHRS, CDR2 YFSETQ. Trimming took off 4 bases at V and 2 bases at J, with 13 bases between the two ends. CDR3 length: 14 residues.

The chain recombines TRBV7-8 with TRBJ1-1; 7 positions agree with TRBD1. CDR1 and CDR2 from the germline V gene are SGHVS and FQNEAQ. CDR3 length: 14 residues. Trimming removed 2 bases from V and 4 bases from J; junction bases left unmatched: 4. In DNA, the CDR3 is TGTGCCAGCAGCTTACAGGGGGTTGGCACTGAAGCTTTCTTT. It encodes CASSLQGVGTEAFF.

V is TRBV6-4 and J is TRBJ2-7; 9 bases map to TRBD1. CDR1 is MRHNA, CDR2 SNTAGT, per germline. CDR3 length: 15 residues. V gave up 4 bases and J gave up 4 bases; unmatched junction bases: 8. CDR3 loop: CASSVVLGQGYEQYV. In DNA, the CDR3 is TGTGCCAGCAGTGTCGTCCTGGGACAGGGATACGAGCAGTACGTC.

In its sample, this clone was seen a few times. The rearrangement uses TRBV9 and TRBJ1-2; 8 nucleotides line up with TRBD1. Germline V lookup: CDR1 SGDLS, CDR2 YYNGEE. Unmatched junction bases numbered 14, after V lost 3 bases and J lost 7 bases. The length of the CDR3 is 16 residues. The CDR3, as DNA: TGTGCCAGCAGCGCCACCGACAGGGGCCGGCAGGGTGGCTACACCTTC. Encoded protein: CASSATDRGRQGGYTF.

J is TRBJ1-1 and V is TRBV6-2 or TRBV6-3; no clear D. The germline CDR1 and CDR2 sequences are MNHEY and SVGEGT. The ends were cut back, 2 bases at V and 3 bases at J, with 7 bases in the middle. The CDR3 contains 13 residues. Here the CDR3 reads CASSYDFYTEAFF. The CDR3 bases are TGTGCCAGCAGTTACGATTTTTACACTGAAGCTTTCTTT.

The CDR3 DNA reads TGTGCCAGCACCCAAGGGACAGGAGCCTCACCCCTCCACTTT. It translates to CASTQGTGASPLHF. The V gene is TRBV6-5, the J gene TRBJ1-6, with TRBD1 matching 8 bases. The germline gives CDR1 MNHEY, CDR2 SVGAGI. This CDR3 has 14 residues. V trimming: 7 bases; J trimming: 10 bases; junction bases outside the gene matches: 9.

With respect to this clone: Other DNA sequences from this sample encode an identical CDR3 as well. V and J are TRBV2 and TRBJ1-1; D not certain. CDR1 and CDR2 from the germline V gene are SNHLY and FYNNEI. CDR3 length: 13 residues. With 4 bases removed from V and 7 bases from J, the gap between germline ends came to 13 bases. The CDR3 here is CASSVEVAVEAFF. For the CDR3, the DNA is TGTGCCAGCAGTGTGGAGGTAGCGGTTGAAGCTTTCTTT.

The chain employs TRBV19 and TRBJ2-2; D possibly corresponds to TRBD2 (7 bases). The CDR3 contains 16 residues. V dropped 4 bases and J dropped 6 bases, with 18 bases sitting between them. The V gene's germline CDR1 is LNHDA and CDR2 SQIVND (reference sequence). The CDR3 loop is CASSTGGGAGPGELFF. Written as DNA, the CDR3 is TGTGCCAGTAGTACCGGAGGGGGGGCCGGGCCCGGGGAGCTGTTTTTT. Supplemented by reference TRBV19 and TRBJ2-2, the full variable domain reads DGGITQSPKYLFRKEGQNVTLSCEQNLNHDAMYWYRQDPGQGLRLIYYSQIVNDFQKGDIAEGYSVSREKKESFPLTVTSAQKNPTAFYLCASSTGGGAGPGELFFGEGSRLTVL.

The V call is TRBV29-1, the J call TRBJ2-1; D perhaps matches TRBD2 (6 bases). V was clipped by 4 bases and J by 6 bases, with 7 bases between them. Germline V lookup: CDR1 SQVTM, CDR2 ANQGSEA. This CDR3 contains 11 residues. CDR3 amino acids: CSVGRANEQFF. The CDR3 DNA reads TGCAGCGTTGGGAGGGCCAATGAGCAGTTCTTC.

This chain connects TRBV7-2 to TRBJ1-1; no clear D gene. Looked up from germline, CDR1 is SGHTA and CDR2 is FQGNSA. The CDR3 totals 15 residues. V was cut by 0 bases and J by 1 base, with 9 bases left in between. CDR3: CASSLASGRNTEAFF. The CDR3 DNA is TGTGCCAGCAGCTTAGCTAGTGGTAGGAACACTGAAGCTTTCTTT.

The V gene is TRBV11-3, the J gene TRBJ1-2, with unresolved D. The CDR3 loop spans 14 amino acids. With 5 bases removed from V and 3 bases from J, the gap between germline ends came to 13 bases. Germline lookup yields CDR1 SGHNT and CDR2 YENEEA. CDR3 in DNA: TGTGCCAGCAGCCCGTCGACGGACTACTATGGCTACACCTTC. It yields the protein CASSPSTDYYGYTF.

The chain links TRBV6-2 or TRBV6-3 to TRBJ2-6; TRBD2 is a possible D gene (6 bases). V was clipped by 0 bases and J by 0 bases, with 21 bases between them. The CDR3 runs 21 residues. From germline, CDR1 is MNHEY and CDR2 SVGEGT. The CDR3 is CASSYSFTSLDTTSGANVLTF. The CDR3 region has the DNA TGTGCCAGCAGTTACTCGTTTACTAGCCTTGACACAACCTCTGGGGCCAACGTCCTGACTTTC.

The V gene is TRBV19, the J gene TRBJ1-2; D is undetermined. The V gene's germline CDR1 is LNHDA and CDR2 SQIVND (reference sequence). The CDR3 has 14 amino acids. V was trimmed by 0 bases and J by 11 bases, leaving 16 bases between them. DNA of the CDR3: TGTGCCAGTAGTATAGATCGAGTCGAGTGGAGTTACACCTTC. Protein product: CASSIDRVEWSYTF.

In DNA, the CDR3 is TGTGCCAGCTCACTTGCGGGAGGTGGAGAGACCCAGTACTTC. This encodes CASSLAGGGETQYF. The rearrangement uses TRBV18 and TRBJ2-5; 8 nucleotides line up with TRBD2. The J segment lost 4 bases and the V segment lost 4 bases, leaving 5 bases of the junction unmatched. The germline CDR1 and CDR2 sequences are KGHSH and LQKENI. This CDR3 contains 14 residues.

This sequence joins TRBV24-1 and TRBJ1-5; 7 nucleotides match TRBD1. J was trimmed by 7 bases and V by 2 bases; bases with no gene match: 4. Germline V CDR1 and CDR2: KGHDR, SFDVKD. This CDR3 has 14 residues. CDR3 nucleotides: TGTGCCACCAGTGATTCGAGGGGGCCCCAGCCCCAGCATTTT. This gives the protein CATSDSRGPQPQHF.